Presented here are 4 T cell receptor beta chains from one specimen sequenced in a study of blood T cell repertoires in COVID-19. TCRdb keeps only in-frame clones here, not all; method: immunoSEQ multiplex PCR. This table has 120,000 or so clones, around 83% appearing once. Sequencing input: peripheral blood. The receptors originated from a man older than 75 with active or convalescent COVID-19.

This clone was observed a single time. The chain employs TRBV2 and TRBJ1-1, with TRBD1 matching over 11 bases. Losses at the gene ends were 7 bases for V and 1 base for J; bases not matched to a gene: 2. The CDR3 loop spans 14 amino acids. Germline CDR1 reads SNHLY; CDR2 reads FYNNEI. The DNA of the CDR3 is TGTGCCAGCACCGGACAGGGGGCGAACACTGAAGCTTTCTTT. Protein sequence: CASTGQGANTEAFF.

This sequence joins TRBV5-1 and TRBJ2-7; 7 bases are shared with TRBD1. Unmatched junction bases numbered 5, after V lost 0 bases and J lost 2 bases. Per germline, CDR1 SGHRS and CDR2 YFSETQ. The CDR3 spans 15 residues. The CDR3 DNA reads TGCGCCAGCAGCTTGGATGGGACAGACACCTACGAGCAGTACTTC. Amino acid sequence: CASSLDGTDTYEQYF.

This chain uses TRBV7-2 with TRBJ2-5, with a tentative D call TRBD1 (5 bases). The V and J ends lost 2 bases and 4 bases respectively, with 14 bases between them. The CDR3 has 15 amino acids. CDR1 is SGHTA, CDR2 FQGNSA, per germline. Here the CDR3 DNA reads TGTGCCAGCAGCTTATTGCAGGGAAGGAGAGAGACCCAGTACTTC. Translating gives CASSLLQGRRETQYF.

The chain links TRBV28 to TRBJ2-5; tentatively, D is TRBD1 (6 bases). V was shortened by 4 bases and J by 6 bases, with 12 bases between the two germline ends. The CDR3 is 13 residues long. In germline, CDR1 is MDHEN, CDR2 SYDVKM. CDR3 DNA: TGTGCCAGCAGTTCACAGGGCGGGCAGACCCAGTACTTC. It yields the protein CASSSQGGQTQYF.